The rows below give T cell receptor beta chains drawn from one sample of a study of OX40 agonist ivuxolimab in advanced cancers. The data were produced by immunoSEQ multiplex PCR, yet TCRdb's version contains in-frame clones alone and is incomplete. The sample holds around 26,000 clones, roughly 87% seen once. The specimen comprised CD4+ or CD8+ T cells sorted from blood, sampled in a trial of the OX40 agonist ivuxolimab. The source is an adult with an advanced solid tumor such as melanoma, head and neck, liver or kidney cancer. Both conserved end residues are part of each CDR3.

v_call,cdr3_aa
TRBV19,CASSSGKKTQYF
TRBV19,CASSTSHSNTEAFF
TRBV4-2,CASSPYQALWVGTGIKGTEAFF
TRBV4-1,CASSHHYGEQYF
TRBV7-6,CASSPLIVGFSGANVLTF
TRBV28,CASSLPSNPEAFF
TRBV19,CATRTGSGHNEQFF
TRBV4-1,CASSQERWTGVYTGELFF
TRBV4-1,CASSPRDGAYEQYF
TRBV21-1,CASSKTKEHAPWNTEAFF
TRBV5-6,CASSLSGRPNEKLFF
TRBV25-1,CASSEGHLTDSYEQYF
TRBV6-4,CASSDSSSGSSSGANVLTF